Below, 9 T cell receptor beta chains from the same sample are listed, as sequenced in a study of OX40 agonist ivuxolimab in advanced cancers. Data came from immunoSEQ multiplex PCR; TCRdb stores just in-frame clones and leaves some out. The top ten clones hold around 3.5% of a sample with more than 60,000 clones, 75% to 90% of them seen once. The sample in question was CD4+ or CD8+ T cells sorted from blood, obtained in a trial of the OX40 agonist ivuxolimab. The receptors shown here come from an adult with an advanced solid tumor such as melanoma, head and neck, liver or kidney cancer.

The rearrangement uses TRBV28 and TRBJ2-7, with 10 bases that match TRBD1. CDR1 is MDHEN, CDR2 SYDVKM, per germline. V dropped 6 bases and J dropped 3; count of bases not matched to a gene: 11. The CDR3 is made up of 16 amino acids. CDR3 coding DNA: TGTGCCAGCAGACCAACCGGGACAGGGGTGTACTACGAGCAGTACTTC. It yields the protein CASRPTGTGVYYEQYF.

This clone was detected once. The CDR3 loop reads CASSLRSSGTGNTGELFF. The CDR3, as DNA: TGCGCCAGCAGCTTGCGGTCCTCCGGGACAGGGAACACCGGGGAGCTGTTTTTT. The chain is built from TRBV5-1 and TRBJ2-2; TRBD1 agrees at 8 bases. With 1 base clipped from V and 1 base from J, the junction kept 9 bases outside the gene matches. From germline, CDR1 is SGHRS and CDR2 YFSETQ. The CDR3 has 18 residues.

This chain links TRBV10-3 with TRBJ1-2; D gene ambiguous. CDR3 length equals 11 residues. CDR1 and CDR2 from the germline V gene are ENHRY and SYGVKD. V was clipped by 7 bases and J by 4 bases, with 7 bases between them. As DNA, the CDR3 is TGTGCCATCAACAACGGCTATGGCTACACCTTC. It codes for CAINNGYGYTF.

This rearrangement joins TRBV7-9 to TRBJ2-2; tentatively, D is TRBD1 or TRBD2 (5 bases each). Trimming shortened V by 2 bases and J by 1 base, and 14 bases separated the two germline ends. The CDR3 is 17 residues long. CDR1 is SEHNR, CDR2 FQNEAQ, per germline (reference sequence). CDR3 DNA sequence: TGTGCCAGCAGCTTATTCGTAGGGGCGGGGAACACCGGGGAGCTGTTTTTT. Residues: CASSLFVGAGNTGELFF.

The rearrangement links TRBV27 to TRBJ2-2; the D gene is possibly TRBD1 (5 bases). This CDR3 is 14 amino acids long. Per the germline V gene, CDR1 is MNHEY and CDR2 is SMNVEV (reference sequence). The CDR3: CAVRADPNTGELFF. In DNA form, the CDR3 reads TGTGCAGTCAGGGCGGACCCGAACACCGGGGAGCTGTTTTTT.

The chain combines TRBV5-1 with TRBJ2-3; 8 nucleotides line up with TRBD1. The germline CDR1 and CDR2 sequences are SGHRS and YFSETQ. The CDR3 spans 13 residues. The J segment lost 5 bases and the V segment lost 7 bases, leaving 6 bases of the junction unmatched. The CDR3 DNA is TGCGCCAGCCACCAGGGGGCAGGAGATACGCAGTATTTT. Its protein product is CASHQGAGDTQYF.

The rearrangement links TRBV7-3 to TRBJ1-3, with D uncertain. The ends were cut back, 5 bases at V and 4 bases at J, with 9 bases in the middle. The germline gives CDR1 SGHTA, CDR2 FQGTGA. The length of the CDR3 is 13 residues. The CDR3 bases are TGTGCCAGCAGCGTCGACTCGGGAAACACCATATATTTT. It yields the protein CASSVDSGNTIYF.

The chain uses TRBV6-5 and TRBJ2-7; 9 nucleotides match TRBD2. There are 15 residues in the CDR3. Trimming at V came to 2 bases and at J to 4 bases, leaving 6 bases not matched to a gene. The germline gives CDR1 MNHEY, CDR2 SVGAGI. The DNA for the CDR3 is TGTGCCAGCAGTTACGAAACTAGCGGGTTTTACGAGCAGTACTTC. As protein: CASSYETSGFYEQYF.

DNA for the CDR3: TGTGCCAGCAGTCCTCGGACAGGTACCACGAATCAGCCCCAGCATTTT. This gives the protein CASSPRTGTTNQPQHF. The chain uses TRBV27 and TRBJ1-5; 7 bases are a match to TRBD1. This CDR3 contains 16 residues. CDR1 is MNHEY, CDR2 SMNVEV, per germline (reference sequence). The ends lost 5 bases at V and 4 bases at J; junction bases unmatched: 11.